The clone carrying this T cell receptor (beta chain) was seen once. Trimming removed 3 bases from V and 6 bases from J, with 19 bases in between. This CDR3 is 16 amino acids long. The germline gives CDR1 SGHRS, CDR2 YFSETQ. The sample comes from a study of shared clonotypes between healthy human individuals. Assay used: immunoSEQ multiplex PCR; TCRdb lists only in-frame clones, some missing. Among about 480,000 clones listed, roughly 79% were seen once. The source of this sequence is a woman aged 40 to 50 in good health. Some clones in this sample may be carry-over from other donors' samples. Sequenced input: PBMCs. This chain links TRBV5-1 with TRBJ2-1, with D tentatively TRBD1 or TRBD2 (6 bases each). CDR3 region: CASSYSPGGAVNEQFF. Written as DNA, the CDR3 is TGCGCCAGCAGCTACTCCCCCGGGGGCGCGGTCAATGAGCAGTTCTTC.